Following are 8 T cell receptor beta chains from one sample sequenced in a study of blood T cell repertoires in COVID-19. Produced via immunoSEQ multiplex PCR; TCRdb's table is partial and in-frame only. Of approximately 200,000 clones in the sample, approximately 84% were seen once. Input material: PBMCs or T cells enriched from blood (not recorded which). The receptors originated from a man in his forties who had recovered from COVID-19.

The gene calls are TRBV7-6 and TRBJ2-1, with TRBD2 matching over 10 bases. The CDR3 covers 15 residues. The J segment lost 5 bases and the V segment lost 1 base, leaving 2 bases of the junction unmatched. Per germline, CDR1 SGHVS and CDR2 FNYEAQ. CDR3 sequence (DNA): TGTGCCAGCAGCTTAGGTAGCGGGGGGCACAATGAGCAGTTCTTC. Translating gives CASSLGSGGHNEQFF.

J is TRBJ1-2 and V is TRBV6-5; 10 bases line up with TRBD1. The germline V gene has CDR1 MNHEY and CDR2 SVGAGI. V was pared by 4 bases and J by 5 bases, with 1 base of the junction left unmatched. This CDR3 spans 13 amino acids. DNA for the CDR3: TGTGCCAGCAGTTGGGGACAGGGGTATGGCTACACCTTC. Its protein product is CASSWGQGYGYTF.

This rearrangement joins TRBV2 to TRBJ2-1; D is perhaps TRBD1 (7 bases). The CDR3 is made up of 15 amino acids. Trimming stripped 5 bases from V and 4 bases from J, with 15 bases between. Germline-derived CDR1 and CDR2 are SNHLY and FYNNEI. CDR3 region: CASSQGRGRYNEQFF. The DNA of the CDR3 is TGTGCCAGCAGTCAGGGCAGGGGGAGGTACAATGAGCAGTTCTTC.

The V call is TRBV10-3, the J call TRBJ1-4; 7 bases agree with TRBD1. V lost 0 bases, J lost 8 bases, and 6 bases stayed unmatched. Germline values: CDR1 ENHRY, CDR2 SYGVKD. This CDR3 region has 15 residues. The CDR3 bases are TGTGCCATCAGTGAGTCTAGACAGGGTGCGGAAAAACTGTTTTTT. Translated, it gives CAISESRQGAEKLFF.

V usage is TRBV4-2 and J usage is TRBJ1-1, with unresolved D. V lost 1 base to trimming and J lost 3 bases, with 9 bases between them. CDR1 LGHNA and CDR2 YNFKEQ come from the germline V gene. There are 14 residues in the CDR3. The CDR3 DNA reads TGTGCCAGCAGCCAAGCCGGGAAGGACACTGAAGCTTTCTTT. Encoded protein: CASSQAGKDTEAFF.

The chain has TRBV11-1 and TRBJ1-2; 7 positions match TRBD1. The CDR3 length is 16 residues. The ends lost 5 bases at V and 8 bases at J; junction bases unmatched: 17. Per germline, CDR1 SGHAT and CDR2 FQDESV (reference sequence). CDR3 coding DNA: TGTGCCAGCAGCCTCAACTCCCGACAGGGTGTTCGGGGCTACACCTTC. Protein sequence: CASSLNSRQGVRGYTF.

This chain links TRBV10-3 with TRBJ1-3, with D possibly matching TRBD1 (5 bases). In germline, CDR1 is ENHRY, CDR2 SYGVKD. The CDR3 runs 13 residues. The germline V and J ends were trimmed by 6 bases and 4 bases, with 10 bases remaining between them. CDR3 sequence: CAIRGLEGNTIYF. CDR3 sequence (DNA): TGTGCCATCAGGGGGCTGGAAGGAAACACCATATATTTT.

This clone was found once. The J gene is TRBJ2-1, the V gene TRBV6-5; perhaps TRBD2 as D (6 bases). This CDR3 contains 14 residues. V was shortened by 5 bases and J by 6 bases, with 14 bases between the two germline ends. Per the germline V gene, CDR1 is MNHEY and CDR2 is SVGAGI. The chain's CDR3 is CASSRDSEVNEQFF. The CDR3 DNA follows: TGTGCCAGCAGTCGGGACTCTGAGGTCAATGAGCAGTTCTTC.